This T cell receptor (beta chain) was captured in a study of cytomegalovirus exposure and HLA in healthy donors (TCRdb year 2017). Turning to the overall study: In an earlier analysis of fewer than 750 of the donors, roughly 300 Gb of sequence data and roughly 100 million unique TCR beta sequences from roughly 180 million T cells were reported. Typing coverage differed by locus: A, B, C, DRB1 and DQB1 were typed in about 620-640 donors, DQA1 in 500 to 550, DPA1 in 600 to 610, and DPB1 in 450 to 490. Roughly 5 DR-DQ haplotypes were handled as single units for association and clustering, since linkage in the cohort was strong. Approximately 300 gigabases of sequencing data and about 92 million unique TCR sequences made up an early release that covered about 640 HLA-typed donors. The study aimed to test whether cataloging public T cell receptors could reveal signatures of past pathogen exposure. All discovery cohort repertoires had been generated on a single sequencing platform. In a later analysis, previously published TCR beta repertoires from about 670 donors were re-analyzed and high-resolution HLA genotyping was added so that TCR occurrence patterns could be studied. Genome-wide SNP genotypes for about three fifths of the roughly 670 donors were used in a later genetic analysis, which treated that subset as a discovery cohort. In addition to the first cohort of 666 subjects, a separate validation cohort of about 120 different subjects was used. The genetic ancestry cluster associated with self-reported Caucasian donors included 80% to 90% of the roughly 390 genotyped donors. On average, roughly 240,000 unique TCR beta nucleotide sequences were sequenced per donor among some 420 genotyped donors of the cohort, with roughly 18% of those sequences being non-productive. In the later analysis, no new phenotypic data were used to find candidate immune exposures; instead, reliance was placed on TCR beta sequences and their occurrence across donors. The T cell repertoires of some 700 subjects were profiled by immunosequencing and related to cytomegalovirus serostatus. An earlier analysis of about 620 of the donors applied high-throughput TCR beta sequencing to assess whether each TCR beta V gene segment acted as functional or pseudogenic. High-throughput TCR immunosequencing, statistical association of individual TCRs with disease status, and machine learning were combined to predict cytomegalovirus infection status. HLA typing included class I and class II loci at four-digit resolution. Donor age, sex, ethnicity and CMV serostatus were compiled alongside the repertoire data. Overall results and qualifications from the work: In a later genetic analysis, a missense DCLRE1C variant was associated with V-gene and J-gene trimming of TCR beta chains, and the association was replicated in an independent cohort. The study listed 170 or so TCR beta chains as associated with cytomegalovirus. According to a later analysis, TCR association rates differed among HLA loci, with DRB1 alleles showing the most associated TCRs and HLA-C alleles showing the fewest. In this cohort, only TCR beta chains were sequenced, and detectable features were limited by the absence of alpha or paired-chain data. A later genetic analysis reported fewer N-insertions in productive TCRs among donors in an Asian-associated ancestry cluster than the roughly 690-donor mean. Correlated functional status among segregating V segments might be attributable to linkage disequilibrium, but an unknown experimental factor could not be ruled out. Presence/absence analyses assumed roughly uniform sequencing depth across donors, an assumption that may not hold. Most TCR sequences were observed very rarely across donors, whereas some public TCRs were present in many individuals. A later analysis associated 16,951 TCR beta sequences with specific HLA alleles at a false discovery rate of 0.05. CMV serostatus was the only immune exposure information available for the cohort. Compared with equally common non-associated chains, HLA-associated TCR beta chains in a later analysis were more clonally expanded and had lower generation probabilities. Three of the identified cytomegalovirus-associated TCR beta chains were confirmed in vitro to be specific for cytomegalovirus antigens. In a later analysis, most CMV-associated TCR beta chains were found to appear HLA-restricted, with HLA associations seemingly driven largely by CMV exposure. Because HLA typing was missing for some donors at each locus, association tests included only the typed subset. The classifier was reported to diagnose cytomegalovirus status with high specificity and sensitivity in both the original cohort and the validation cohort. Strong co-occurrence of HLA alleles, especially DR and DQ, made assigning TCR associations to individual alleles difficult. In an earlier analysis of approximately 590 of the donors, most TCR beta V segments were observed in productive rearrangements about 90% or about 30% of the time, broadly matching IMGT annotations. The earlier analysis of almost 600 of the donors excluded seventeen rarely observed V segments, including chromosome 9 orphons, because counts were too low. The 87-base-pair reads could not distinguish some IMGT-functional V segments, including TRBV6-2 and TRBV6-3, so those segments were excluded. According to the authors, the approach could potentially be generalized to other disease states and immunological phenotypes. In a later analysis, several top co-occurrence clusters were reported to appear linked to parvovirus B19, influenza, CMV and Epstein-Barr virus. A cluster of highly shared sequence variants was judged likely to represent a technical artifact of the sequencing pipeline. A further reported finding was that TCR beta sequences accurately predicted the HLA-A and HLA-B alleles for most subjects in the first cohort.

The germline V gene supplies CDR1 SGHTA and CDR2 FQGNSA. The V end loses 2 bases and the J end loses 1 base, and a stretch of 5 bases separates them. The CDR3 measures 13 amino acids from cysteine to phenylalanine. The CDR3 DNA has 39 bases and is translated from base 1. In total, approximately 610 healthy bone marrow donors made up the cohort. At the time of sampling, every cohort member was nominally healthy, though immune exposures that went unrecorded were likely present. The donor tested CMV seronegative, placing the donor among the 350 or so seronegative members of the cohort. A peripheral blood sample was provided by each donor, and peripheral blood mononuclear cells were used for TCR beta sequencing. The Qiagen DNeasy Blood Extraction Kit was used to extract genomic DNA from the blood cell samples. Receptors were amplified or captured by the immunoSEQ multiplex PCR assay. For the multiplex PCR, a mixture combining 60 forward primers for TCR Vbeta segments and 13 reverse primers for TCR Jbeta segments was used. Amplification of the CDR3 region of rearranged TCR beta genes was performed with a multiplex PCR assay on genomic DNA. On the Illumina HiSeq System, the amplified TCR beta libraries were sequenced as 87-base-pair reads. The authors' pipeline ran thus. In a later analysis, about 80 million unique TCR beta chains were counted across the approximately 620 repertoires, and approximately 9.9 million of these chains were shared by at least two donors. Raw reads were error-corrected and collapsed into unique sequences by a nearest-neighbor algorithm in which closely related sequences were merged to remove PCR and sequencing errors. CDR3 sequences were aligned to IMGT reference sequences to assign V, D and J gene segments. For a sequence to be retained, a match of at least six nucleotides to both a V gene segment and a J gene segment was required. Rearrangements were called productive when the CDR3 lacked stop codons and stayed in frame with V and J; all others were non-productive. Following IMGT convention, CDR3 was defined as the stretch from the second conserved V-encoded cysteine up to the conserved J-encoded phenylalanine. Sequences without an unambiguous match to a single V gene segment were excluded from the earlier analysis of about 600 of the donors. An earlier analysis of approximately 590 of the donors called V segments functional above 56.7% productive rearrangements and segregating when the between-donor standard deviation exceeded 5%. A statistical classification framework was built to diagnose cytomegalovirus status from the catalog of TCR beta chain sequences. In a later analysis, TCR nucleotide sequences were compared against IMGT/GENE-DB human TR gene sequences so that V and J genes could be assigned. A later analysis assigned CDR3 sequences and most-parsimonious VDJ recombination scenarios with the TCRdist pipeline. In a later analysis, each TCR beta chain was defined by its CDR3 amino acid sequence together with its V-gene family, and reads lacking a unique V-gene family were excluded. As a way to deal with suspected cross-contamination and a sequencing artifact, a later analysis dropped hundreds of nucleotide sequences that were highly shared and had low generation probability. In a later analysis, a clonal expansion index was calculated for each public chain from normalized within-repertoire ranks of inferred template counts. In a later analysis, generation probabilities were computed using a VDJ recombination model fitted to out-of-frame rearrangements, and the results were checked against IGoR. A later analysis scored TCR-TCR, TCR-HLA and TCR-CMV co-occurrence with hypergeometric tests, applying a repertoire-size bias correction to TCR pairs. False discovery rates were estimated in a later analysis by permuting HLA or CMV assignments 20 times. A later analysis grouped co-occurring TCRs with DBSCAN, adding TCRdist sequence similarity when clustering within HLA-allele-positive subsets. Co-occurrence clustering excluded repertoires with fewer than 30,000 or more than 120,000 public chains, plus five with anomalous nucleotide sharing. TCRdb obtained this table from immuneACCESS and retained in-frame rearrangements with V and J assigned. These tables miss some clones; where compared with another copy, unresolved V genes account for less than half of the shortfall, and the remainder is unexplained. V and J calls and clone size follow that table, whereas D and trimming were derived from the DNA. The sample table holds about 180,000 clones, of which roughly 82% were seen once. The top ten clones comprise more than 1.5% of the sample.

A remark on this clone: What this receptor recognizes is not known. Base qualities are not recorded, but no much larger clone differs from it by a single base. Additional DNA sequences in this sample encode the identical CDR3.

Sample: PBMCs. This TCR derives from a man in his forties in good health and CMV-seronegative. The chain is encoded by TRBV7-2 joined to TRBJ1-1; too little of a D gene remains to name it. The CDR3 here reads CASSLRQNTEAFF. The sequence in DNA is TGTGCCAGCAGCTTACGACAGAACACTGAAGCTTTCTTT.